These 19 T cell receptor beta chains were sequenced from one sample in a study of regulatory T cells in long-lasting Graves disease. Both iRepertoire HTBI primers and Arm-PCR of CDR3 regions were used to build the TCR beta libraries. TCRdb called the multiplex PCR reads again in MiXCR, with one record for every CDR3 protein. This table has a few hundred thousand distinct CDR3 sequences, around 20% appearing once. Indicated time point: persistent/refractory GD, antithyroid drugs over 5 years with positive TRAb. There was RNA extracted from PBMCs, and the TCR library was made from it. Sequencing was performed on peripheral blood mononuclear cells (PBMCs), taken when the disease was refractory, from a patient treated with antithyroid drugs. These receptors were taken from a female donor with Graves disease.

In this sample, this clonotype turned up many times. The chain joins TRBV28 to TRBJ2-2; 8 positions match TRBD2. CDR1 is MDHEN, CDR2 SYDVKM, per germline. The CDR3 contains 15 residues. Losses at the gene ends were 6 bases for V and 2 bases for J; bases not matched to a gene: 5. CDR3 coding DNA: TGTGCCAGCAGCCGGGGGGGCTATAACACCGGGGAGCTGTTTTTT. This codes for CASSRGGYNTGELFF.

This chain connects TRBV28 to TRBJ2-7, with 8 bases fitting TRBD2. The CDR3 runs 14 residues. V shed 8 bases, J shed 3 bases, and the junction held 9 bases outside the gene matches. Looked up from germline, CDR1 is MDHEN and CDR2 is SYDVKM. DNA for the CDR3: TGTGCCAGCTGGCCAAGCGGGAGTCTCTACGAGCAGTACTTC. Amino acids: CASWPSGSLYEQYF.

A few counts support this clonotype. The rearrangement uses TRBV10-3 and TRBJ2-7; 11 nucleotides align to TRBD2. The V and J ends lost 6 bases and 2 bases, in that order; junction bases with no gene match: 6. The germline CDR1 and CDR2 sequences are ENHRY and SYGVKD. The CDR3 is 15 residues long. The CDR3 loop is CAISLGLAVTYEQYF. The CDR3 DNA reads TGTGCCATCAGCCTGGGACTAGCGGTAACCTACGAGCAGTACTTC.

The rearrangement uses TRBV20-1 and TRBJ2-5; 7 nucleotides align to TRBD1. This CDR3 spans 14 amino acids. Trimming at V came to 6 bases and at J to 5 bases, leaving 12 bases not matched to a gene. Germline V lookup: CDR1 DFQATT, CDR2 SNEGSKA (reference sequence). In DNA form, the CDR3 reads TGCAGTGCATCTCGGGACAGTAACTTCGAGACCCAGTACTTC. Its protein product is CSASRDSNFETQYF.

Many counts were recorded for this clonotype. This chain connects TRBV2 to TRBJ2-7; D gene unclear. Germline values: CDR1 SNHLY, CDR2 FYNNEI. The CDR3 extends over 13 amino acids. V was trimmed by 4 bases and J by 3 bases, leaving 10 bases between them. DNA for the CDR3: TGTGCCAGCAGTGGAGGTTTCTACTACGAGCAGTACTTC. As protein: CASSGGFYYEQYF.

This clonotype has ten or more counts. The chain is built from TRBV28 and TRBJ2-5; TRBD1 matches 10 bases. Unmatched junction bases numbered 2, after V lost 5 bases and J lost 2 bases. Germline loops: CDR1 MDHEN, CDR2 SYDVKM. This CDR3 is built from 14 residues. CDR3 protein: CASSVGQGQETQYF. The CDR3 DNA is TGTGCCAGCAGTGTGGGACAGGGGCAAGAGACCCAGTACTTC.

Many counts were recorded for this clonotype. The rearrangement links TRBV11-2 to TRBJ2-7; TRBD2 matches 8 bases. This CDR3 comprises 15 residues. Losses at the gene ends were 5 bases for V and 5 bases for J; bases not matched to a gene: 11. CDR1 and CDR2 from the germline V gene are SGHAT and FQNNGV. The DNA for the CDR3 is TGTGCCAGCAGCCCTCTTAGCGGGAAAACCAACGAGCAGTACTTC. Translating it yields CASSPLSGKTNEQYF.

This clonotype came up many times. The J gene is TRBJ2-7, the V gene TRBV25-1; 11 positions agree with TRBD1. V dropped 4 bases and J dropped 5; count of bases not matched to a gene: 1. The germline V gene encodes CDR1 MGHDK and CDR2 SYGVNS. The CDR3 contains 13 residues. The CDR3 DNA sequence: TGTGCCAGCAGTGGGACAGGGGGCCACGAGCAGTACTTC. Protein: CASSGTGGHEQYF.

This clonotype turned up a few times. This chain uses TRBV11-1 with TRBJ2-7, with 10 bases matching TRBD2. The CDR3 totals 20 residues. The germline CDR1 and CDR2 sequences are SGHAT and FQDESV (reference sequence). The V and J ends lost 4 bases and 0 bases, in that order; junction bases with no gene match: 18. CDR3 residues: CASSSTTGTSATPSSYEQYF. The CDR3 DNA is TGTGCCAGCAGCTCTACCACCGGGACTAGCGCAACTCCTAGCTCCTACGAGCAGTACTTC.

This clonotype was recorded many times. The chain has TRBV28 and TRBJ1-5; 9 bases map to TRBD1. This CDR3 spans 16 amino acids. Germline V lookup: CDR1 MDHEN, CDR2 SYDVKM. The V and J ends lost 5 bases and 2 bases, in that order; junction bases with no gene match: 7. The CDR3 coding sequence is TGTGCCAGCAGTCCCTCACAGGGGGCTGGCAATCAGCCCCAGCATTTT. Translating it yields CASSPSQGAGNQPQHF. Complete variable domain (other parts from reference TRBV28 and TRBJ1-5): DVKVTQSSRYLVKRTGEKVFLECVQDMDHENMFWYRQDPGLGLRLIYFSYDVKMKEKGDIPEGYSVSREKKERFSLILESASTNQTSMYLCASSPSQGAGNQPQHFGDGTRLSIL.

The sample holds many counts of this clonotype. The chain couples TRBV2 to TRBJ1-4; TRBD1 might be the D (5 bases). V gave up 3 bases and J gave up 4 bases, with 12 bases separating them. The CDR3 length is 15 residues. Looked up from germline, CDR1 is SNHLY and CDR2 is FYNNEI. The CDR3 DNA is TGTGCCAGCAGTGACTCAGAGGGACTTAATGAAAAACTGTTTTTT. This translates into CASSDSEGLNEKLFF.

In this sample, this clonotype turned up a few times. Here the CDR3 DNA reads TGCGCCAGCAGCGCTGCAGGGTCCGGGAACACTGAAGCTTTCTTT. Protein: CASSAAGSGNTEAFF. The chain carries TRBV5-1 and TRBJ1-1; tentative D call: TRBD1 (5 bases). CDR1 and CDR2 (germline): SGHRS, YFSETQ. V lost 4 bases to trimming and J lost 1 base, with 14 bases between them. CDR3 length: 15 residues. Supplemented by reference TRBV5-1 and TRBJ1-1, the full variable domain reads KAGVTQTPRYLIKTRGQQVTLSCSPISGHRSVSWYQQTPGQGLQFLFEYFSETQRNKGNFPGRFSGRQFSNSRSEMNVSTLELGDSALYLCASSAAGSGNTEAFFGQGTRLTVV.

This clonotype has just a few counts. V gene TRBV3-1 combines with J gene TRBJ1-6; 8 bases align to TRBD1. CDR3 length equals 15 residues. V gave up 4 bases and J gave up 8 bases; unmatched junction bases: 7. Looked up from germline, CDR1 is LGHDT and CDR2 is YNNKEL (reference sequence). In nucleotides, the CDR3 is TGTGCCAGCAGCCCTCAGGGGGCGACTGATTCACCCCTCCACTTT. Protein product: CASSPQGATDSPLHF.

J is TRBJ2-2 and V is TRBV29-1; D ambiguous. The CDR3 contains 13 residues. V lost 6 bases to trimming and J lost 6 bases, with 14 bases between them. Germline V lookup: CDR1 SQVTM, CDR2 ANQGSEA. This chain's CDR3 is CSVVLALSGELFF. The DNA for the CDR3 is TGCAGCGTCGTCCTGGCACTATCCGGGGAGCTGTTTTTT.

This clonotype was picked up many times. The J gene is TRBJ1-5, the V gene TRBV6-9; TRBD1 aligns across 8 bases. Germline-derived CDR1 and CDR2 are MNHGY and SVAAGI. Trimming at V came to 4 bases and at J to 6 bases, leaving 5 bases not matched to a gene. The CDR3 totals 14 residues. CDR3 sequence: CASSFGQGLQPQHF. The CDR3 DNA follows: TGTGCCAGCAGTTTTGGACAGGGTCTTCAGCCCCAGCATTTT.

This chain links TRBV12-3 or TRBV12-4 with TRBJ1-5; maybe TRBD1 (5 bases). Trimming pared 2 bases from V and 5 bases from J, leaving 10 bases between. The CDR3 covers 14 residues. The DNA for the CDR3 is TGTGCCAGCAGTTTATCAGGGACGCATCAGCCCCAGCATTTT. Protein: CASSLSGTHQPQHF.

The sample holds many counts of this clonotype. The chain couples TRBV12-3 or TRBV12-4 to TRBJ1-5; D is perhaps TRBD1 (5 bases). V lost 1 base and J 4 bases, leaving 11 bases between the germline ends. The CDR3 loop spans 15 amino acids. The CDR3 here is CASSLVGQGNQPQHF. The DNA of the CDR3 is TGTGCCAGCAGTTTAGTTGGGCAGGGAAATCAGCCCCAGCATTTT.

This clonotype was found a few times. V is TRBV6-5 and J is TRBJ2-1; tentatively, D is TRBD1 (6 bases). This CDR3 comprises 15 residues. The V gene lost 2 bases and the J gene lost 7 bases, with 15 bases spanning the gap. Per the germline V gene, CDR1 is MNHEY and CDR2 is SVGAGI. CDR3 residues: CASSYGGGQRNEQFF. The CDR3 nucleotides read TGTGCCAGCAGTTACGGGGGCGGACAGCGAAATGAGCAGTTCTTC.

The J gene is TRBJ2-2, the V gene TRBV10-3; 8 bases match TRBD1. Germline V CDR1 and CDR2: ENHRY, SYGVKD. This CDR3 region has 17 residues. J was trimmed by 1 base and V by 5 bases; bases with no gene match: 9. The CDR3, as DNA: TGTGCCATCAGTCGACCTAGTGGGACAGGGAACACCGGGGAGCTGTTTTTT. This codes for CAISRPSGTGNTGELFF.